This record concerns one T cell receptor (beta chain) sequence. The data belong to a study of blood T cell repertoires in COVID-19. This CDR3 is 14 amino acids long. The germline gives CDR1 SGDLS, CDR2 YYNGEE. Trimming took 0 bases from V and 7 from J, leaving 14 bases between them. Some clones are missing from TCRdb's copy, which holds only in-frame ones; the method was immunoSEQ multiplex PCR. Of approximately 330,000 clones in the sample, approximately 87% were seen once. The sequence was collected from a woman between 50 and 59 years old with active or convalescent COVID-19. The chain links TRBV9 to TRBJ2-7; D uncertain. Sequenced input: peripheral blood. CDR3 in amino acids: CASSVEVQANEQYF. CDR3 in DNA: TGTGCCAGCAGCGTAGAGGTTCAGGCTAATGAGCAGTACTTC.